Below, one T cell receptor (beta chain) is given with its context. Its target is unknown. This sample stems from a study of cytomegalovirus exposure and HLA in healthy donors. Study results and limitations: Among donors in an Asian-associated ancestry cluster, a later analysis reportedly found fewer N-insertions than the roughly 700-donor mean. Reported findings show TCR beta sequences accurately forecast HLA-A and HLA-B alleles in most subjects. Owing to their indistinguishability, certain V segments, notably TRBV6-2 and TRBV6-3, were excluded.

A multiplex PCR was run with 60 Vbeta primers and 13 Jbeta primers. Method: immunoSEQ multiplex PCR; TCRdb's copy keeps in-frame clones and lacks some. The sample shows a few hundred thousand clones, approximately 68% of them seen only once. The CDR3 is made up of 13 amino acids. With 8 bases removed from V and 4 bases from J, the gap between germline ends came to 14 bases. Germline V lookup: CDR1 LNHDA, CDR2 SQIVND (reference sequence). The sequencing sample was made of PBMCs. The rearrangement uses TRBV19 and TRBJ2-5, with a weak D call TRBD2 (5 bases). This receptor was obtained from a woman aged 30 to 39 in good health and CMV-seronegative. CDR3: CASSELVRETQYF. The CDR3 nucleotides read TGTGCCAGTTCTGAACTAGTACGAGAGACCCAGTACTTC.